What follows is one TCR beta chain and its context. Generated by immunoSEQ multiplex PCR, the TCRdb table keeps only in-frame clones and is missing some. The table records about 500,000 clones, 89% of them present only once. This record comes from a study of blood T cell repertoires in COVID-19. Whole-study context: Samples representing acute and convalescent COVID-19 were sourced from the United States, Italy and Spain. PBMCs, B-cell-depleted T cells, or T cells provided the cDNA or gDNA that made up the material.

Patients in Seattle were enrolled during active infection, then followed longitudinally. This receptor was identified in a man younger than 35 with COVID-19, enrolled during active disease. Input material: peripheral blood.

CDR3 coding DNA: TGTGCCAGCAGCTTGGCCGGGACTAGCGTATACAATGAGCAGTTCTTC. It specifies CASSLAGTSVYNEQFF. The rearrangement links TRBV7-6 to TRBJ2-1; 10 positions agree with TRBD2. Looked up from germline, CDR1 is SGHVS and CDR2 is FNYEAQ. The ends lost 3 bases at V and 4 bases at J; junction bases unmatched: 6. This CDR3 is 16 amino acids long.